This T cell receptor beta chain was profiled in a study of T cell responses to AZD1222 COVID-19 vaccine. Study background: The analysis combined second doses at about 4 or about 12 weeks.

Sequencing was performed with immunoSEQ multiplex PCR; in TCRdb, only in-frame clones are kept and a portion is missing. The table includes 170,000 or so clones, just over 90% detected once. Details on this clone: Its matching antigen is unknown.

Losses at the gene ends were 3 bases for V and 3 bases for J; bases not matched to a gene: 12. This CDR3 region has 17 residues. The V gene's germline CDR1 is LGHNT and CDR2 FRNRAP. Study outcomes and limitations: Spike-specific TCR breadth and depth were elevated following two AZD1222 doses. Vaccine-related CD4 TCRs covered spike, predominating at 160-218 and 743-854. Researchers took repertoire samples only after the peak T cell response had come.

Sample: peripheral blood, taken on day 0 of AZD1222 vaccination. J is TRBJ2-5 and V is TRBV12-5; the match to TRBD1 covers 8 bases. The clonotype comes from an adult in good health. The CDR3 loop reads CASGFKGQGFAKETQYF. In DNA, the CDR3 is TGTGCTAGTGGTTTTAAAGGACAGGGCTTCGCGAAAGAGACCCAGTACTTC.